The present T cell receptor (beta chain) was sequenced within a study of blood T cell repertoires in COVID-19. Study background: Acute and convalescent COVID-19 specimens originated in the United States, Italy and Spain. The analysed material was cDNA or gDNA that came from T cells, B-cell-depleted T cells, or PBMCs.

Original processing methods: Nucleated cell number was recorded as an estimate derived from reference gene primer amplification. Sequencing used immunoSEQ multiplex PCR; TCRdb keeps in-frame clones, though not all of them. From that table come the V and J calls and clone size; the DNA was used to work out D and trimming. The data show roughly 160,000 clones, about nine tenths seen once. This CDR3 has 14 residues. Germline CDR1 is LNHDA and CDR2 is SQIVND (reference sequence). The V gene end was trimmed by 8 bases and the J gene end by 7 bases; junction bases not matched to a gene: 13. What was sequenced was peripheral blood. The chain is built from TRBV19 and TRBJ1-2; 7 positions agree with TRBD1. The receptor comes from a woman aged 55-70 years who had recovered from COVID-19. CDR3 sequence (DNA): TGTGCCAGTGAAAGACAGGGAGGTTCCGGTGGCTACACCTTC. Translated: CASERQGGSGGYTF.